The next 31 T cell receptor beta chains were all read from a single sample in a study of blood T cell repertoires in COVID-19. Generated by immunoSEQ multiplex PCR, the TCRdb table keeps only in-frame clones and is missing some. The sample consists of 200,000 to 300,000 clones, about 82% of them appearing once. The sample comprised PBMCs or T cells enriched from blood (not recorded which). The receptors shown here come from a woman between 45 and 60 years old who had recovered from COVID-19.

The J gene is TRBJ1-2, the V gene TRBV29-1, with 8 bases matching TRBD1. Trimming at V came to 6 bases and at J to 3 bases, leaving 24 bases not matched to a gene. Germline V gene lookup returns CDR1 SQVTM and CDR2 ANQGSEA. The CDR3 is 19 amino acids. CDR3 coding DNA: TGCAGCGTCCTCAAGATGTACTTGATGGACAGGGCTTACTACTATGGCTACACCTTC. Its translation is CSVLKMYLMDRAYYYGYTF.

This CDR3 reads CASSQEWSGNYGYTF. The CDR3 DNA reads TGCGCCAGCAGCCAAGAATGGAGCGGAAACTATGGCTACACCTTC. The chain recombines TRBV4-3 with TRBJ1-2; D gene ambiguous. The length of the CDR3 is 15 residues. In germline, CDR1 is LGHNA, CDR2 YSLEER. Trimming pared 0 bases from V and 2 bases from J, leaving 10 bases between.

The J gene is TRBJ2-2, the V gene TRBV7-3; D might be TRBD1 (5 bases). The CDR3 runs to 16 residues. Trimming removed 6 bases at V and 3 bases at J, with 17 bases between. Germline V gene data show CDR1 as SGHTA and CDR2 as FQGTGA. The CDR3 sequence: CASRQLSGSDTGELFF. In DNA form, the CDR3 reads TGTGCCAGCAGACAACTGTCAGGGTCGGACACCGGGGAGCTGTTTTTT.

The rearrangement joins TRBV7-2 to TRBJ2-7; no clear D. V lost 5 bases and J 6 bases, leaving 17 bases between the germline ends. Germline V gene sequence: CDR1 SGHTA, CDR2 FQGNSA. The CDR3 has 14 residues. In nucleotides, the CDR3 is TGTGCCAGCAGCCGCGTGGCAGCGTGGTCCGAGCAGTACTTC. This sequence encodes CASSRVAAWSEQYF.

The V and J genes are TRBV7-2 and TRBJ2-5, with D perhaps TRBD2 (5 bases). Germline V gene data show CDR1 as SGHTA and CDR2 as FQGNSA. Trimming removed 1 base at V and 4 bases at J, with 10 bases between. CDR3 length: 14 residues. CDR3 in DNA: TGTGCCAGCAGCTTAGGAAGAGGGTCAGAGACCCAGTACTTC. This codes for CASSLGRGSETQYF. The full variable domain, in which reference TRBV7-2 and TRBJ2-5 provide the parts outside the CDR3, is GAGVSQSPSNKVTEKGKDVELRCDPISGHTALYWYRQSLGQGLEFLIYFQGNSAPDKSGLPSDRFSAERTGGSVSTLTIQRTQQEDSAVYLCASSLGRGSETQYFGPGTRLLVL.

This clone occurred a few times. The chain combines TRBV29-1 with TRBJ2-1; 11 bases are a match to TRBD2. Germline values: CDR1 SQVTM, CDR2 ANQGSEA. Trimming took 4 bases from V and 9 from J; bases not matched to a gene: 8. The CDR3 length is 14 residues. The DNA of the CDR3 is TGCAGCGTTGGGGTAGCGGGAGGGCATATTGAGCAGTTCTTC. Translating it yields CSVGVAGGHIEQFF.

The chain joins TRBV5-1 to TRBJ2-1; 8 bases line up with TRBD2. V dropped 4 bases and J dropped 5; count of bases not matched to a gene: 14. Germline V gives CDR1 SGHRS, CDR2 YFSETQ. The length of the CDR3 is 17 residues. CDR3 DNA sequence: TGCGCCAGCAGCCCCGGAATTGGCGGGGGGCTTCACAATGAGCAGTTCTTC. It encodes CASSPGIGGGLHNEQFF. Full variable domain (missing parts from reference TRBV5-1 and TRBJ2-1): KAGVTQTPRYLIKTRGQQVTLSCSPISGHRSVSWYQQTPGQGLQFLFEYFSETQRNKGNFPGRFSGRQFSNSRSEMNVSTLELGDSALYLCASSPGIGGGLHNEQFFGPGTRLTVL.

The rearrangement joins TRBV7-8 to TRBJ2-1; possibly TRBD1 for D (7 bases). V was cut by 6 bases and J by 1 base, with 19 bases left in between. Germline V gives CDR1 SGHVS, CDR2 FQNEAQ. This CDR3 contains 17 residues. The CDR3 loop is CASSRGYYRGSYNEQFF. Here the CDR3 DNA reads TGTGCCAGCAGTCGGGGGTACTACAGGGGATCCTACAATGAGCAGTTCTTC.

The chain has TRBV18 and TRBJ1-1; D possibly corresponds to TRBD1 (5 bases). Trimming removed 6 bases at V and 1 base at J, with 6 bases between. The CDR3 runs 12 residues. CDR1 is KGHSH, CDR2 LQKENI, per germline. For the CDR3, the DNA is TGTGCCAGCTCGCAGGGGAACACTGAAGCTTTCTTT. Translated, it gives CASSQGNTEAFF.

The rearrangement uses TRBV19 and TRBJ1-1, with 8 bases lining up with TRBD1. Germline loops: CDR1 LNHDA, CDR2 SQIVND (reference sequence). The CDR3 is 14 amino acids. V was pared by 5 bases and J by 5 bases, with 7 bases of the junction left unmatched. CDR3 amino acids: CASSQDRGGTEAFF. The CDR3 nucleotides are TGTGCCAGTAGTCAAGACAGGGGTGGGACTGAAGCTTTCTTT.

The chain employs TRBV7-2 and TRBJ1-4, with unresolved D. Trimming removed 4 bases from V and 8 bases from J, with 17 bases in between. CDR3 length: 15 residues. Germline CDR1 and CDR2: SGHTA and FQGNSA. The CDR3, as DNA: TGTGCCAGCAGCTCGGGGTCGAGACTTTGGGAAAAACTGTTTTTT. Protein: CASSSGSRLWEKLFF.

The V call is TRBV10-3, the J call TRBJ2-7; the D gene is possibly TRBD2 (6 bases). The CDR3 contains 14 residues. The ends were cut back, 7 bases at V and 4 bases at J, with 17 bases in the middle. The germline gives CDR1 ENHRY, CDR2 SYGVKD. The CDR3 loop reads CAINGRDSDYEQYF. The DNA of the CDR3 is TGTGCCATCAACGGCCGGGACTCTGATTACGAGCAGTACTTC.

CDR3 protein: CASSPATGKETQYF. The DNA of the CDR3 is TGTGCCAGTAGTCCCGCGACAGGGAAAGAGACCCAGTACTTC. J is TRBJ2-5 and V is TRBV19; 7 bases line up with TRBD1. J gave up 3 bases and V 5 bases, and 6 bases lay outside the gene matches. The CDR3 contains 14 residues. Germline V gene data show CDR1 as LNHDA and CDR2 as SQIVND (reference sequence).

The genes are TRBV12-3 or TRBV12-4 and TRBJ1-1, with D perhaps TRBD1 (5 bases). Trimming removed 2 bases from V and 11 bases from J, with 15 bases in between. The CDR3 has 13 residues. CDR3 bases: TGTGCCAGCAGTTTACGCCGATCGGACACGGCTTTCTTT. This sequence encodes CASSLRRSDTAFF.

The rearrangement uses TRBV7-9 and TRBJ2-5, with D possibly being TRBD1 (6 bases). Germline V CDR1 and CDR2: SEHNR, FQNEAQ (reference sequence). This CDR3 is built from 16 residues. Trimming removed 1 base at V and 4 bases at J, with 16 bases between. The DNA for the CDR3 is TGTGCCAGCAGCTTAGGGGGGACACCAATTTTAGAGACCCAGTACTTC. It yields the protein CASSLGGTPILETQYF.

This rearrangement joins TRBV11-3 to TRBJ2-7; TRBD1 might be the D (6 bases). There are 15 residues in the CDR3. Trimming shortened V by 4 bases and J by 5 bases, and 18 bases separated the two germline ends. CDR1 is SGHNT, CDR2 YENEEA, per germline. CDR3 sequence reads: CASSWSGQPRDEQYF. CDR3 in DNA: TGTGCCAGCAGCTGGTCCGGACAGCCCAGAGACGAGCAGTACTTC.

The J gene is TRBJ1-5, the V gene TRBV7-2; D unresolved. In germline, CDR1 is SGHTA, CDR2 FQGNSA. Trimming shortened V by 5 bases and J by 4 bases, and 24 bases separated the two germline ends. The CDR3 spans 18 residues. CDR3 in amino acids: CASSPRDPGSPVNQPQHF. The CDR3 bases are TGTGCCAGCAGCCCGCGAGACCCCGGGAGCCCAGTAAATCAGCCCCAGCATTTT.

In this sample, this clone turned up once. The chain has TRBV27 and TRBJ2-7, with a possible D match to TRBD2 (5 bases). The CDR3 length is 14 residues. CDR1 and CDR2 (germline): MNHEY, SMNVEV (reference sequence). V shed 4 bases and J shed 7 bases, with 17 bases lying between them. CDR3 DNA sequence: TGTGCCAGCAGTTACCTAGCCGTCCCCGGAGAGCAGTACTTC. It yields the protein CASSYLAVPGEQYF.

V usage is TRBV6-1 and J usage is TRBJ1-5, with a tentative D call TRBD1 (5 bases). This CDR3 region has 16 residues. V lost 1 base, J lost 1 base, and 11 bases lay in between. Germline CDR1 is MNHNS and CDR2 is SASEGT. The CDR3, as DNA: TGTGCCAGCAGTGAAGGGAGGGGCAAAAGCAATCAGCCCCAGCATTTT. The encoded protein is CASSEGRGKSNQPQHF.

The V and J genes are TRBV5-1 and TRBJ1-1; D unresolved. This CDR3 region has 15 residues. The germline gives CDR1 SGHRS, CDR2 YFSETQ. The V and J ends lost 3 bases and 6 bases respectively, with 18 bases between them. The chain's CDR3 is CASSSLMGGSAEAFF. The CDR3 nucleotides read TGCGCCAGCAGCTCATTGATGGGAGGAAGCGCTGAAGCTTTCTTT.

The chain has TRBV6-5 and TRBJ2-7, with TRBD2 matching over 10 bases. Germline lookup yields CDR1 MNHEY and CDR2 SVGAGI. V dropped 2 bases and J dropped 6; count of bases not matched to a gene: 10. This CDR3 has 16 amino acids. CDR3 in amino acids: CASSYGLAGAGGEQYF. As DNA, the CDR3 is TGTGCCAGCAGTTACGGCCTAGCGGGAGCGGGCGGCGAGCAGTACTTC.

The gene calls are TRBV30 and TRBJ1-4; D gene unclear. There are 14 residues in the CDR3. The V end was cut by 5 bases, the J end by 5 bases, with 15 bases between. Germline V gene sequence: CDR1 GTSNPN, CDR2 SVGIG (reference sequence). This CDR3 reads CAWAGGSSNEKLFF. Here the CDR3 DNA reads TGTGCCTGGGCGGGAGGCAGCTCGAATGAAAAACTGTTTTTT.

The sample holds a few counts of this clone. The genes are TRBV13 and TRBJ2-1, with 11 bases identical to TRBD2. Per the germline V gene, CDR1 is PRHDT and CDR2 is FYEKMQ (reference sequence). This CDR3 contains 19 residues. Unmatched junction bases numbered 8, after V lost 1 base and J lost 0 bases. CDR3 in amino acids: CASSLEALAGVSSYNEQFF. The CDR3 coding sequence is TGTGCCAGCAGCTTAGAGGCACTAGCGGGGGTGAGCTCCTACAATGAGCAGTTCTTC.

The chain carries TRBV6-2 or TRBV6-3 and TRBJ2-7; TRBD2 agrees at 10 bases. The CDR3 length is 15 residues. Germline values: CDR1 MNHEY, CDR2 SVGEGT. V lost 3 bases to trimming and J lost 6 bases; unmatched junction nucleotides: 8. CDR3: CASSYPLAGVSEQYF. The CDR3 DNA follows: TGTGCCAGCAGTTATCCCCTAGCGGGGGTTTCCGAGCAGTACTTC.

V gene TRBV6-4 combines with J gene TRBJ2-1, with a weak D call TRBD1 (6 bases). The CDR3 extends over 18 amino acids. V lost 0 bases to trimming and J lost 0 bases, with 15 bases between them. Germline V gene lookup returns CDR1 MRHNA and CDR2 SNTAGT. As DNA, the CDR3 is TGTGCCAGCAGTGACTCAAGGCGACAGGCAAGCTCCTACAATGAGCAGTTCTTC. Protein product: CASSDSRRQASSYNEQFF.

The chain is built from TRBV2 and TRBJ2-2, with 10 bases fitting TRBD2. Germline V gives CDR1 SNHLY, CDR2 FYNNEI. Trimming removed 8 bases from V and 2 bases from J; junction bases left unmatched: 8. This CDR3 comprises 16 residues. This CDR3 is CASSGLAAGNTGELFF. The DNA for the CDR3 is TGTGCCAGCTCCGGACTAGCGGCTGGAAACACCGGGGAGCTGTTTTTT.

The genes are TRBV18 and TRBJ2-1; D remains unclear. Germline V gene sequence: CDR1 KGHSH, CDR2 LQKENI. Trimming cost V 3 bases and J 9 bases, with 12 bases left between them. CDR3 length: 13 residues. CDR3 bases: TGTGCCAGCTCACCCGAGACTGGGTCTGAGCAGTTCTTC. Residues: CASSPETGSEQFF.

The CDR3 DNA follows: TGCGCCAGCAGCCAGGGACAGTCATACAATGAGCAGTTCTTC. Protein product: CASSQGQSYNEQFF. The V call is TRBV5-1, the J call TRBJ2-1; 7 nucleotides line up with TRBD1. The CDR3 totals 14 residues. Germline V gives CDR1 SGHRS, CDR2 YFSETQ. Trimming cost V 4 bases and J 4 bases; bases outside gene matches: 5.

The genes are TRBV9 and TRBJ2-3, with a tentative D call TRBD1 (6 bases). CDR3 length: 16 amino acids. From germline, CDR1 is SGDLS and CDR2 YYNGEE. The V gene lost 0 bases and the J gene lost 1 base, with 12 bases spanning the gap. CDR3 residues: CASSVGAGAGTDTQYF. Here the CDR3 DNA reads TGTGCCAGCAGCGTAGGGGCAGGGGCCGGCACAGATACGCAGTATTTT.

CDR3 amino acids: CASIGQRNSPLHF. CDR3 in DNA: TGTGCCAGCATCGGGCAGCGGAATTCACCCCTCCACTTT. V and J are TRBV6-6 and TRBJ1-6; no clear D gene. V lost 7 bases, J lost 7 bases, and 11 bases lay in between. Germline V gene sequence: CDR1 MNHNY, CDR2 SVGAGI (reference sequence). The CDR3 sequence is 13 residues long.

On this clone: Other DNA sequences from this sample encode an identical CDR3 as well. The chain carries TRBV18 and TRBJ2-7, with 7 bases identical to TRBD1. The ends lost 4 bases at V and 0 bases at J; junction bases unmatched: 3. Germline V gene sequence: CDR1 KGHSH, CDR2 LQKENI. The CDR3 is made up of 14 amino acids. The CDR3 region is CASSLTGDSYEQYF. CDR3 nucleotide sequence: TGTGCCAGCTCACTTACAGGGGACTCCTACGAGCAGTACTTC.